Given below is one T cell receptor (beta chain) in context. Its antigen is unidentified. The sample comes from a study of T cell responses to AZD1222 COVID-19 vaccine. Study information: It was second doses at about 4 or about 12 weeks that were pooled. Study-wide results and limits: Mapped onto spike, vaccine-associated CD4 TCRs spanned it and were dominant at 160-218 and 743-854. Baseline serostatus was positive in only a handful of AZD1222 recipients.

Some clones are missing from TCRdb's copy, which holds only in-frame ones; the method was immunoSEQ multiplex PCR. The sample shows 90,000 to 120,000 clones, around 94% of them seen only once. The CDR3 has 16 amino acids. Germline V gene data show CDR1 as SEHNR and CDR2 as FQNEAQ (reference sequence). The junction had 0 bases not matched to a gene; V was cut back by 0 bases and J by 2 bases. The TCR comes from an adult in good health. J is TRBJ2-1 and V is TRBV7-9, with 11 bases fitting TRBD1. This specimen consisted of peripheral blood, obtained on day 0 of AZD1222 vaccination. The CDR3 loop is CASSLAGQGAYNEQFF. The CDR3 nucleotides read TGTGCCAGCAGCTTAGCGGGACAGGGGGCCTACAATGAGCAGTTCTTC.